A selection of T cell receptor beta chains follows, all from one sample in a study of shared clonotypes between healthy human individuals. Data came from immunoSEQ multiplex PCR; TCRdb stores just in-frame clones and leaves some out. The table lists around 1.1 million clones, 78% of them singletons. The specimen was memory CD4+ T cells from PBMCs. The receptors were gathered from a man younger than 30 in good health. Some clones in this sample may be carry-over from other donors' samples. Both conserved end residues are part of each CDR3. Each record gives: J gene, CDR3 length, D gene, clone size, V gene, CDR3 protein, CDR3 DNA. D genes are given only for firm matches. Size is omitted from some rows. Given values are once, few, many or a class for expanded clones.

J: TRBJ2-7
length: 15
D: TRBD2
size: .
V: TRBV18
CDR3: CASSPFAGGLYEQYF
DNA: TGTGCCAGCTCACCATTCGCGGGAGGCCTTTACGAGCAGTACTTC

J: TRBJ2-7
length: 15
D: .
size: once
V: TRBV4-1
CDR3: CASSQVRGISYEQYF
DNA: TGCGCCAGCAGCCAAGTTCGGGGGATCTCCTACGAGCAGTACTTC

J: TRBJ1-1
length: 16
D: .
size: once
V: TRBV6-1
CDR3: CASSEAVGGLSTEAFF
DNA: TGTGCCAGCAGTGAAGCGGTGGGGGGGCTGAGCACTGAAGCTTTCTTT

J: TRBJ2-1
length: 17
D: TRBD2
size: .
V: TRBV28
CDR3: CASSSDKGTSWMHEQFF
DNA: TGTGCCAGCAGTTCTGATAAAGGGACTAGCTGGATGCATGAGCAGTTCTTC

J: TRBJ1-1
length: 14
D: .
size: .
V: TRBV5-1
CDR3: CASSLGLGYTEAFF
DNA: TGCGCCAGCAGCTTGGGTCTGGGTTACACTGAAGCTTTCTTT

J: TRBJ2-1
length: 15
D: .
size: once
V: TRBV9
CDR3: CASSVASGGYNEQFF
DNA: TGTGCCAGCAGCGTGGCCAGCGGAGGGTACAATGAGCAGTTCTTC

J: TRBJ2-1
length: 14
D: TRBD1
size: .
V: TRBV5-1
CDR3: CASSLAGQDNEQFF
DNA: TGCGCCAGCAGCTTGGCGGGACAGGACAATGAGCAGTTCTTC

J: TRBJ2-2
length: 15
D: .
size: few
V: TRBV7-2
CDR3: CASSFRSGVAGELFF
DNA: TGTGCCAGCAGCTTCAGGTCGGGGGTTGCCGGGGAGCTGTTTTTT

J: TRBJ1-4
length: 14
D: .
size: .
V: TRBV5-1
CDR3: CASSLYGEGGKLFF
DNA: TGCGCCAGCAGCTTGTACGGGGAAGGAGGAAAACTGTTTTTT

J: TRBJ2-7
length: 15
D: TRBD2
size: .
V: TRBV5-6
CDR3: CASSAGLAGAYEQYF
DNA: TGTGCCAGCAGCGCGGGACTAGCGGGAGCCTACGAGCAGTACTTC

J: TRBJ1-4
length: 16
D: .
size: .
V: TRBV6-5
CDR3: CASSYFWQAGPKKLFF
DNA: TGTGCCAGCAGTTACTTTTGGCAGGCCGGCCCAAAAAAACTGTTTTTT

J: TRBJ2-1
length: 12
D: .
size: few
V: TRBV28
CDR3: CASGLAPNEQFF
DNA: TGTGCCAGCGGCCTAGCGCCCAATGAGCAGTTCTTC

J: TRBJ2-1
length: 13
D: TRBD2
size: .
V: TRBV2
CDR3: CASSEREGNEQFF
DNA: TGTGCCAGCAGTGAGCGGGAGGGGAATGAGCAGTTCTTC

J: TRBJ2-1
length: 13
D: TRBD2
size: once
V: TRBV7-2
CDR3: CASSLRAGDEQFF
DNA: TGTGCCAGCAGCTTAAGGGCGGGAGATGAGCAGTTCTTC

J: TRBJ2-5
length: 15
D: .
size: .
V: TRBV10-1
CDR3: CASSPTRGLRETQYF
DNA: TGCGCCAGCAGTCCAACAAGGGGGTTGAGGGAGACCCAGTACTTC

J: TRBJ2-1
length: 13
D: .
size: .
V: TRBV5-1
CDR3: CASSPTTGDEQFF
DNA: TGCGCCAGCAGCCCTACCACGGGCGATGAGCAGTTCTTC

J: TRBJ2-2
length: 12
D: .
size: .
V: TRBV30
CDR3: CAWSVLTGELFF
DNA: TGTGCCTGGAGTGTACTGACCGGGGAGCTGTTTTTT

J: TRBJ2-1
length: 14
D: TRBD2
size: .
V: TRBV7-3
CDR3: CASSKRESGVEQFF
DNA: TGTGCCAGCAGCAAGCGGGAGTCAGGGGTCGAGCAGTTCTTC

J: TRBJ2-5
length: 16
D: TRBD1
size: .
V: TRBV28
CDR3: CASKNQGAGEAETQYF
DNA: TGTGCCAGCAAGAATCAGGGGGCGGGTGAAGCGGAGACCCAGTACTTC

J: TRBJ2-3
length: 13
D: .
size: .
V: TRBV6-4
CDR3: CASSDRTADTQYF
DNA: TGTGCCAGCAGTGACAGGACCGCAGATACGCAGTATTTT

J: TRBJ1-1
length: 14
D: .
size: .
V: TRBV11-3
CDR3: CASSSWGVGTEAFF
DNA: TGTGCCAGCAGCTCCTGGGGGGTAGGGACTGAAGCTTTCTTT

J: TRBJ1-1
length: 15
D: TRBD1
size: few
V: TRBV4-3
CDR3: CASSRLQGIGAEAFF
DNA: TGCGCCAGCAGCCGACTACAGGGGATTGGAGCTGAAGCTTTCTTT

J: TRBJ2-5
length: 15
D: .
size: .
V: TRBV5-4
CDR3: CASSDATSSWETQYF
DNA: TGTGCCAGCAGCGACGCCACTTCATCGTGGGAGACCCAGTACTTC

J: TRBJ1-1
length: 15
D: TRBD1
size: .
V: TRBV6-6
CDR3: CASSYPGQGKGEAFF
DNA: TGTGCCAGCAGTTACCCGGGACAGGGTAAGGGTGAAGCTTTCTTT

J: TRBJ1-3
length: 14
D: .
size: .
V: TRBV12-5
CDR3: CASGHGNSGNTIYF
DNA: TGTGCTAGTGGGCACGGAAACTCTGGAAACACCATATATTTT

J: TRBJ2-1
length: 16
D: .
size: .
V: TRBV28
CDR3: CASSDSQIPNYNEQFF
DNA: TGTGCCAGCAGCGACTCCCAAATACCTAATTACAATGAGCAGTTCTTC

J: TRBJ1-1
length: 12
D: .
size: .
V: TRBV29-1
CDR3: CSVGPSNTEAFF
DNA: TGCAGCGTCGGGCCCTCAAACACTGAAGCTTTCTTT

J: TRBJ2-5
length: 15
D: TRBD1
size: .
V: TRBV2
CDR3: CASSVPGQGLETQYF
DNA: TGTGCCAGCAGTGTACCGGGACAGGGGTTAGAGACCCAGTACTTC

J: TRBJ1-4
length: 15
D: .
size: few
V: TRBV5-1
CDR3: CASSLATVTNEKLFF
DNA: TGCGCCAGCAGCTTGGCGACAGTAACTAATGAAAAACTGTTTTTT

J: TRBJ2-7
length: 12
D: .
size: few
V: TRBV2
CDR3: CASSELIYEQYF
DNA: TGTGCCAGCAGTGAATTAATTTACGAGCAGTACTTC

J: TRBJ2-7
length: 12
D: .
size: .
V: TRBV27
CDR3: CASSFMGYEQYF
DNA: TGTGCCAGCAGTTTTATGGGTTACGAGCAGTACTTC

J: TRBJ2-6
length: 15
D: .
size: .
V: TRBV5-8
CDR3: CASSFGGSGANVLTF
DNA: TGTGCCAGCAGCTTCGGGGGCTCTGGGGCCAACGTCCTGACTTTC

J: TRBJ2-3
length: 12
D: .
size: .
V: TRBV14
CDR3: CASSQVERTQYF
DNA: TGTGCCAGCAGCCAAGTCGAGAGGACGCAGTATTTT

J: TRBJ1-1
length: 16
D: .
size: many
V: TRBV6-5
CDR3: CASSYLPGRANTEAFF
DNA: TGTGCCAGCAGTTACTTACCAGGGAGGGCGAACACTGAAGCTTTCTTT

J: TRBJ2-2
length: 14
D: .
size: .
V: TRBV5-1
CDR3: CASSRRQNTGELFF
DNA: TGCGCCAGCAGCCGAAGACAAAACACCGGGGAGCTGTTTTTT

J: TRBJ2-7
length: 16
D: TRBD2
size: once
V: TRBV7-9
CDR3: CASSQGLAGVRDEQYF
DNA: TGTGCCAGCAGCCAGGGACTAGCGGGAGTCAGGGACGAGCAGTACTTC

J: TRBJ2-5
length: 17
D: TRBD2
size: .
V: TRBV28
CDR3: CASRPSSGRARGETQYF
DNA: TGTGCCAGCAGACCCTCTAGCGGGAGGGCCCGGGGGGAGACCCAGTACTTC

J: TRBJ2-7
length: 13
D: .
size: .
V: TRBV5-6
CDR3: CASRTTGSYEQYF
DNA: TGTGCCAGCAGAACGACAGGATCCTACGAGCAGTACTTC

J: TRBJ1-5
length: 15
D: .
size: .
V: TRBV9
CDR3: CASSSAQGLGQPQHF
DNA: TGTGCCAGCAGCTCAGCCCAGGGGCTCGGGCAGCCCCAGCATTTT

J: TRBJ2-5
length: 14
D: .
size: .
V: TRBV7-2
CDR3: CASSLGQGFKTQYF
DNA: TGTGCCAGCAGCTTAGGTCAGGGGTTTAAGACCCAGTACTTC

J: TRBJ2-2
length: 12
D: TRBD1
size: few
V: TRBV29-1
CDR3: CSLGTGTGELFF
DNA: TGCAGCCTCGGGACAGGGACCGGGGAGCTGTTTTTT

J: TRBJ1-1
length: 15
D: TRBD1
size: .
V: TRBV27
CDR3: CASSLQGGRNTEAFF
DNA: TGTGCCAGCAGTTTACAGGGGGGCCGGAACACTGAAGCTTTCTTT

J: TRBJ1-2
length: 13
D: TRBD1
size: few
V: TRBV9
CDR3: CASSDRGNYGYTF
DNA: TGTGCCAGCAGCGACAGGGGAAACTATGGCTACACCTTC

J: TRBJ1-1
length: 15
D: .
size: few
V: TRBV5-1
CDR3: CASSLEGREGTEAFF
DNA: TGCGCCAGCAGCTTGGAGGGCAGGGAAGGCACTGAAGCTTTCTTT